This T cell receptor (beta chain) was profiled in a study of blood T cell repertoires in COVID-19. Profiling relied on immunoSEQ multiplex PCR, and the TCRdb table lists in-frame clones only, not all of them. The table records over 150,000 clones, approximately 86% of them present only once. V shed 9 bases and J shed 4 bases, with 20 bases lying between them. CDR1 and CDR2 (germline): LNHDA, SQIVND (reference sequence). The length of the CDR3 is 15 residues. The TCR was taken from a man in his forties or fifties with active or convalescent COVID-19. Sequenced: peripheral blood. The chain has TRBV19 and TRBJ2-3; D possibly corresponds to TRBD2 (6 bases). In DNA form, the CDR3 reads TGTGCCAGCCGGGGACTCGGTATGGAGGCAGATACGCAGTATTTT. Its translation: CASRGLGMEADTQYF.